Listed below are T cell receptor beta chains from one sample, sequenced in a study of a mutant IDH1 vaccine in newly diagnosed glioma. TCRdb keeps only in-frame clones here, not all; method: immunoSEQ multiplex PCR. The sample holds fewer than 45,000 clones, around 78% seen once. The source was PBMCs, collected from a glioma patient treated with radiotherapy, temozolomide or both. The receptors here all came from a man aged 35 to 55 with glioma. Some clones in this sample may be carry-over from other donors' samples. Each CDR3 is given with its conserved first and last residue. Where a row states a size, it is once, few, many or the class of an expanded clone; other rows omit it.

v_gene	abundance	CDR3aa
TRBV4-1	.	CASSQEPNRMNTEAFF
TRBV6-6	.	CASSSGGADEQYF
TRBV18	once	CASSRAAETQYF
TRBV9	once	CASSVESKGNTEAFF
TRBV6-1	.	CASSERDRGLAAFF
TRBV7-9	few	CASSLSQGLHTIYF
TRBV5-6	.	CASSDDPWADTQYF
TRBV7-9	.	CASSPGFYGYTF
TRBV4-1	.	CASSQSGLYNSPLHF
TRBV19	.	CASQGYNSPLHF
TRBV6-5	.	CASSYSMMGQNYGYTF
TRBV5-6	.	CASSRGYWGSTEAFF
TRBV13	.	CASSLSGFDYTF
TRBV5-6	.	CASSAGQALNNQPQHF
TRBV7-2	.	CASSIQVGDTEAFF
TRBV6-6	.	CASRPPSTDTQYF
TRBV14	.	CASSQRVSSLNEKLFF
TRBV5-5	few	CASSLGSGDTQYF
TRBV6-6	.	CASSRTFDRAQPQHF
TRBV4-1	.	CASSQDLGAYNEQFF
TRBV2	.	CASSPAANYGYTF
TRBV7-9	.	CASSLRWGDRVADTQYF
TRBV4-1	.	CASSHEGTGINYGYTF
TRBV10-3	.	CAITEQGSEQFF
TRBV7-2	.	CASSPESVSLYNEQFF
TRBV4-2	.	CASSQEQLQETQYF
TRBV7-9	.	CASSTRQSGLLSQETQYF
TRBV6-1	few	CASSETTSGGAPQFF
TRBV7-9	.	CASSFTGSSGNTIYF
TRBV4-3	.	CASSQDFREAGNTIYF
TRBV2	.	CASLNTDAGELFF
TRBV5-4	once	CASSLAGGRGRNSPLHF